This T cell receptor (beta chain) was retrieved from a study of T-cell memory formation after mild COVID-19. Study overall: In these data, TCR clusters were largely donor specific.

V shed 5 bases and J 5 bases; nucleotides not matched to a gene: 4. CDR3 length: 13 residues. The germline V gene has CDR1 LNHDA and CDR2 SQIVND (reference sequence). 5'RACE, which relied on constant-segment primers, yielded TCR alpha and TCR beta cDNA libraries carrying sample barcodes and UMIs. TCRdb passed the 5' RACE reads through MiXCR, listing each CDR3 protein once. The sample lists about 150,000 distinct CDR3 sequences; 25% to 40% were seen once. The sample holds a few counts of this clonotype. The antigen is undetermined. Study-wide results and limits: CD4+ bias marked clones expanding day 15 to 37, unlike balanced contracting clones. Prior to infection, memory already included some responding clones, suggesting cross-reactive memory joined.

The clonotype was recovered from an adult woman who had mild COVID-19 (a few samples of this study predate the infection). Cell type and time point are not known. The chain combines TRBV19 with TRBJ2-7; 9 positions match TRBD2. Specimen: PBMCs or a T cell subset sorted from them (not recorded which). CDR3 in amino acids: CASSPRTSDEQYF. In nucleotides, the CDR3 is TGTGCCAGTAGTCCCCGGACTAGCGACGAGCAGTACTTC.